This T cell receptor (beta chain) is drawn from a study of radiotherapy plus CTLA-4 blockade in lung cancer (dated by TCRdb to about 2018). Broadly, across the study: Objective responses occurred in 18% of enrolled patients, and around 29% achieved disease control.

This clone has a single count. Its target antigen remains unknown. Base qualities are not provided; no much larger clone lies one nucleotide away. Taken from cysteine to phenylalanine, the CDR3 has 14 residues. Solely the CDR3 DNA is kept, with 42 bases framed from the first base. V sheds 5 bases and J sheds 0 bases, leaving 11 bases between their ends. From the germline V gene, CDR1 is SGHRS and CDR2 is YFSETQ. Libraries were prepared through the immunoSEQ multiplex PCR assay. TCRdb provides this immuneACCESS table in a form limited to in-frame rearrangements. Some clones are lacking; in checked studies, under half of them reflect an unresolved V gene, and why the rest are absent is not known. A total of roughly 75,000 clones appear in this sample, approximately 80% of them only once. The ten largest account for 0.79% of the sample. In this study, focal radiation therapy paired with CTLA-4 blockade (ipilimumab) was tested in patients who had chemo-refractory metastatic non-small-cell lung cancer.

Overall results and qualifications from the work: After treatment with radiotherapy and ipilimumab, TCR clones that originated in tumors expanded in peripheral blood. The strongest predictors of response were reported to be early dynamic shifts in blood T cell clones along with a rise in serum interferon-beta following radiation.

Sequencing used peripheral blood, obtained from a patient treated with radiotherapy plus ipilimumab. The sequence is built from TRBV5-1 and TRBJ2-5; TRBD1 is a weak D gene call, 5 bases matching. The TCR sequence derives from a human donor with non-small cell lung cancer who had stable disease on radiotherapy plus ipilimumab. For the CDR3, the sequence is CASSQTGDQETQYF. Read as DNA, the sequence is TGCGCCAGCAGTCAAACAGGAGACCAAGAGACCCAGTACTTC.